Below are 2 T cell receptor beta chains sequenced from a single sample in a study of tumor-infiltrating lymphocytes in oesophageal squamous cell carcinoma (dated by TCRdb to about 2016). Libraries were built with PCR. The listed sequencing device is Illumina HiSeq 1500. In-frame beta chains were kept once TCRdb had trimmed the public reads at Q25 with fastp and called clones with MiXCR. Under each unique CDR3 protein, matching rows form one entry showing the most common genes and DNA. The sample data list around 16,000 distinct CDR3 sequences, and 40% to 60% of these were observed just once. The biggest ten clones account for 16% of the sample. The sequenced material came from esophageal tumor tissue. These TCRs come from a male donor with esophageal squamous cell carcinoma.

The V call is TRBV6-5, the J call TRBJ2-1; weak D call: TRBD2 (6 bases). Gene TRBJ2-7 matches the end of the DNA better, so the J call may be wrong. CDR3 length: 14 residues. The germline V gene has CDR1 MNHEY and CDR2 SVGAGI. CDR3 sequence: CASSYSPGGYEQYF. As DNA, the CDR3 is TGTGCCAGCAGTTACTCCCCAGGAGGGTACGAGCAGTACTTC.

The table lists this clonotype with many counts. The chain carries TRBV10-3 and TRBJ1-2; tentatively, D is TRBD1 (6 bases). The ends were cut back, 6 bases at V and 4 bases at J, with 12 bases in the middle. Germline V gives CDR1 ENHRY, CDR2 SYGVKD. The CDR3 sequence is 13 residues long. The chain's CDR3 is CAISQGHFYGYTF. CDR3 nucleotides: TGTGCCATCAGCCAGGGACATTTCTATGGCTACACCTTC.